One sample yielded the 11 T cell receptor beta chains listed below, sequenced in a study of human T cells and chemical hapten exposure. A single record per CDR3 protein comes from TCRdb applying MiXCR to the RACE reads. The table has under 40,000 distinct CDR3 sequences, approximately 12% seen once. The sample's time point: pre-sensitization, week 0. Treatment meaning: therapeutic diphenylcyclopropenone sensitization with weekly scalp DPC. Unfractionated whole blood was the source of the extracted total RNA. This specimen consisted of whole blood, obtained in connection with sensitization to the hapten diphenylcyclopropenone (DPC). All receptors derive from a woman aged 40 to 50 with alopecia areata. Some clones in this sample may be carry-over from other donors' samples.

By frequency in the sample, this clonotype is medium-sized. The chain combines TRBV28 with TRBJ2-1; no clear D. With 4 bases removed from V and 2 bases from J, the gap between germline ends came to 0 bases. From germline, CDR1 is MDHEN and CDR2 SYDVKM. The CDR3 is made up of 11 amino acids. The CDR3 coding sequence is TGTGCCAGCAGTTCCTACAATGAGCAGTTCTTC. This codes for CASSSYNEQFF.

This clonotype came up a few times. The V and J genes are TRBV6-6 and TRBJ1-2; D uncertain. Germline-derived CDR1 and CDR2 are MNHNY and SVGAGI (reference sequence). Trimming took 0 bases from V and 8 from J, leaving 22 bases between them. The CDR3 is made up of 17 amino acids. The CDR3 DNA follows: TGTGCCAGCAGTTACTCGAACAACCCGGGTTATTCTGGGGGCTACACCTTC. Its translation is CASSYSNNPGYSGGYTF.

This clonotype was counted ten times or more. The chain carries TRBV12-5 and TRBJ2-5, with a possible D match to TRBD1 (6 bases). The germline CDR1 and CDR2 sequences are LGHNT and FRNRAP. V lost 6 bases, J lost 0 bases, and 14 bases lay in between. The CDR3 sequence is 15 residues long. The DNA for the CDR3 is TGTGCTAGTGGACCGCAGGGGCTGTACCAAGAGACCCAGTACTTC. This gives the protein CASGPQGLYQETQYF.

Ten or more counts support this clonotype. The chain is built from TRBV3-1 and TRBJ2-1; 15 nucleotides agree with TRBD2. Trimming removed 8 bases from V and 8 bases from J; junction bases left unmatched: 4. This CDR3 has 14 amino acids. The germline V gene has CDR1 LGHDT and CDR2 YNNKEL (reference sequence). CDR3 region: CASGTSGGWHEQFF. CDR3 sequence (DNA): TGTGCCAGCGGGACTAGCGGGGGGTGGCATGAGCAGTTCTTC.

This clonotype showed up just a few times. The CDR3 spells CASSPGVTYEQYF. CDR3 nucleotide sequence: TGTGCCAGCTCACCCGGCGTAACCTACGAGCAGTACTTC. The rearrangement links TRBV18 to TRBJ2-7; D remains unclear. Per the germline V gene, CDR1 is KGHSH and CDR2 is LQKENI. The CDR3 has 13 residues. Between the trimmed V and J ends, which lost 3 bases and 2 bases, there was a span of 8 bases.

This chain links TRBV29-1 with TRBJ1-1; D not certain. The CDR3 totals 12 residues. Germline loops: CDR1 SQVTM, CDR2 ANQGSEA. The V end was cut by 3 bases, the J end by 6 bases, with 11 bases between. DNA for the CDR3: TGCAGCGTTGACCGTATAGACTCTGAAGCTTTCTTT. The encoded protein is CSVDRIDSEAFF.

This clonotype was found many times. The genes are TRBV21-1 and TRBJ2-1; TRBD1 was called by the table and not checked on the DNA. TRBV21-1 is a pseudogene segment. CDR3 length: 13 residues. The CDR3 nucleotides read TGTGCCAGCTTGGGGCGGGGTCCGGACGAGCAGTTCTTC. Translation gives CASLGRGPDEQFF.

This clonotype was counted many times. The chain carries TRBV6-5 and TRBJ2-6; no clear D. Germline CDR1 and CDR2: MNHEY and SVGAGI. CDR3 length equals 16 residues. Trimming cost V 0 bases and J 2 bases, with 8 bases left between them. The CDR3 bases are TGTGCCAGCAGTTACTCGGGCCTTCCTGGGGCCAACGTCCTGACTTTC. Protein product: CASSYSGLPGANVLTF.

This clonotype was observed at least ten times. The chain has TRBV30 and TRBJ1-1; 7 positions agree with TRBD1. This CDR3 has 15 amino acids. In germline, CDR1 is GTSNPN, CDR2 SVGIG (reference sequence). V lost 2 bases and J lost 2; bases outside the gene matches: 8. The CDR3 spells CAWSPPGQSNTEAFF. The CDR3 DNA reads as TGTGCCTGGAGTCCACCGGGACAGTCTAACACTGAAGCTTTCTTT.

A word on this clonotype: Possible read error: a much larger clone is one base away. The rearrangement uses TRBV5-1 and TRBJ1-2; TRBD1 agrees at 8 bases. Trimming cost V 4 bases and J 2 bases; bases outside gene matches: 4. This CDR3 is built from 14 residues. Germline V gene sequence: CDR1 SGHRS, CDR2 YFSETQ. The CDR3 nucleotides are TGCGCCAGCAGCCCGGACAGGGCGAACTATGGCTACACCTTC. Protein product: CASSPDRANYGYTF.

In this sample, this clonotype turned up a few times. The chain carries TRBV5-4 and TRBJ2-5; 7 positions match TRBD2. The V gene end was trimmed by 3 bases and the J gene end by 5 bases; junction bases not matched to a gene: 7. The CDR3 runs to 14 residues. Germline assignment: CDR1 SGHNT and CDR2 YYREEE (reference sequence). The CDR3 coding sequence is TGTGCCAGCAGCTCGGTAGGGACTACCGAGACCCAGTACTTC. It translates to CASSSVGTTETQYF.